This TCR beta chain was sequenced for a study of blood T cells in healthy people across ages. The germline CDR1 and CDR2 sequences are KGHDR and SFDVKD. Trimming stripped 3 bases from V and 0 bases from J, with 10 bases between. CDR3 length equals 15 residues. Sample-barcoded 5' priming and a J-beta primer mix drove a second PCR of roughly 6 to 12 cycles. A single record per CDR3 protein comes from TCRdb applying MiXCR to the 5' RACE reads. The sample yields about 670,000 distinct CDR3 sequences, roughly 43% seen once. The sequencing sample was made of blood. This clonotype was sampled from a man at least 80 years old in good health. The rearrangement joins TRBV24-1 to TRBJ2-5; the D gene is possibly TRBD2 (6 bases). CDR3 loop: CATSDAGLHQETQYF. The CDR3, as DNA: TGTGCCACCAGTGATGCCGGACTACACCAAGAGACCCAGTACTTC.